This T cell receptor (beta chain) was sequenced for a study of spatial heterogeneity in lung cancer. Findings of the study overall: Within tumors, counts of expanded alpha and beta TCRs tracked tumor mutation counts.

This clonotype was observed at least ten times. The antigen remains undetermined. The time point is: sample taken at primary tumor resection. There were 65 or so donors, all of them untreated patients with early-stage non-small cell lung cancer. Material for sequencing was whole RNA from tumor, nontumor lung or frozen PBMC, left unsorted. TCR cDNA molecules each had a unique molecular identifier. One entry per CDR3 protein, called by TCRdb with MiXCR from the 5' RACE reads. The data contain about 17,000 distinct CDR3 sequences, approximately 6.2% of them singletons. Germline V lookup: CDR1 SEHNR, CDR2 FQNEAQ (reference sequence). The CDR3 totals 14 residues. V shed 9 bases and J shed 6 bases, with 20 bases lying between them.

This receptor was obtained from a male donor with early-stage non-small cell lung cancer. The starting material was lung tumor tissue, obtained at surgery. The chain has TRBV7-9 and TRBJ1-2; D uncertain. The CDR3 sequence: CARERVTAHDGYTF. Written as DNA, the CDR3 is TGTGCCAGAGAGAGGGTGACGGCCCATGATGGCTACACCTTC.